This entry lists 23 T cell receptor beta chains sequenced from one sample in a study of cytomegalovirus exposure and HLA in healthy donors. Measured with immunoSEQ multiplex PCR; TCRdb has only the in-frame clones, and not every one. The profile shows around 190,000 clones, around 80% of them singletons. The sample comprised PBMCs. All receptors derive from a woman in her twenties or thirties in good health and CMV-seronegative.

The rearrangement links TRBV5-1 to TRBJ2-5; TRBD1 aligns across 11 bases. Germline trimming cut 4 bases from V and 2 bases from J; bases unmatched to any gene: 7. The length of the CDR3 is 16 residues. CDR1 and CDR2 (germline): SGHRS, YFSETQ. CDR3 coding DNA: TGCGCCAGCAGCCAAGGACAGGGGGCAGGGCAAGAGACCCAGTACTTC. Translated: CASSQGQGAGQETQYF.

This clone was counted once. The chain links TRBV14 to TRBJ2-2, with D tentatively TRBD1 (6 bases). V lost 4 bases and J 6 bases, leaving 12 bases between the germline ends. The CDR3 loop spans 14 amino acids. Germline CDR1 SGHDN, CDR2 FVKESK. The CDR3: CASSPHRAPGELFF. CDR3 sequence (DNA): TGTGCCAGCAGCCCTCACAGGGCCCCCGGGGAGCTGTTTTTT.

The chain combines TRBV2 with TRBJ2-2; 7 bases align to TRBD1. The V gene's germline CDR1 is SNHLY and CDR2 FYNNEI. The CDR3 consists of 15 residues. V lost 7 bases and J lost 2; bases outside the gene matches: 7. CDR3 sequence: CASKKTGLNTGELFF. The DNA of the CDR3 is TGTGCCAGCAAGAAGACAGGGCTAAACACCGGGGAGCTGTTTTTT. The entire variable domain, with the rest obtained from reference TRBV2 and TRBJ2-2, is as follows: EPEVTQTPSHQVTQMGQEVILRCVPISNHLYFYWYRQILGQKVEFLVSFYNNEISEKSEIFDDQFSVERPDGSNFTLKIRSTKLEDSAMYFCASKKTGLNTGELFFGEGSRLTVL.

This sequence joins TRBV18 and TRBJ1-5; 10 bases are shared with TRBD1. The junction had 2 bases not matched to a gene; V was cut back by 4 bases and J by 2 bases. Germline V gene data show CDR1 as KGHSH and CDR2 as LQKENI. The CDR3 has 15 amino acids. The CDR3 coding sequence is TGTGCCAGCTCACAAGACAGGGGGCGCAATCAGCCCCAGCATTTT. Amino acid sequence: CASSQDRGRNQPQHF. Based on the CDR3 plus reference TRBV18 and TRBJ1-5, the full variable domain is NAGVMQNPRHLVRRRGQEARLRCSPMKGHSHVYWYRQLPEEGLKFMVYLQKENIIDESGMPKERFSAEFPKEGPSILRIQQVVRGDSAAYFCASSQDRGRNQPQHFGDGTRLSIL.

The chain uses TRBV6-1 and TRBJ2-1; D perhaps matches TRBD2 (6 bases). The germline gives CDR1 MNHNS, CDR2 SASEGT. The V end lost 8 bases, the J end lost 3 bases, and 11 bases lay between the germline ends. CDR3 length: 13 amino acids. Written as DNA, the CDR3 is TGTGCCAGCCGAGCGGGTCTCTACAATGAGCAGTTCTTC. This encodes CASRAGLYNEQFF.

The chain employs TRBV7-3 and TRBJ2-5; TRBD2 is a possible D gene (5 bases). Per germline, CDR1 SGHTA and CDR2 FQGTGA. The CDR3 is 13 amino acids. V lost 2 bases and J 5 bases, leaving 9 bases between the germline ends. The CDR3 bases are TGTGCCAGCAGCTTAGGGAGATTGGAGACCCAGTACTTC. Translating gives CASSLGRLETQYF.

This sequence joins TRBV7-9 and TRBJ1-6; 7 bases line up with TRBD1. V lost 1 base, J lost 6 bases, and 3 bases stayed unmatched. Per the germline V gene, CDR1 is SEHNR and CDR2 is FQNEAQ (reference sequence). This CDR3 comprises 15 residues. The CDR3 bases are TGTGCCAGCAGCTTAGGGTGGGACAGTAATTCACCCCTCCACTTT. Translated, it gives CASSLGWDSNSPLHF. The full variable domain, rest sourced from reference TRBV7-9 and TRBJ1-6, is DTGVSQNPRHKITKRGQNVTFRCDPISEHNRLYWYRQTLGQGPEFLTYFQNEAQLEKSRLLSDRFSAERPKGSFSTLEIQRTEQGDSAMYLCASSLGWDSNSPLHFGNGTRLTVT.

Notes on this clone: Other DNA sequences in the same sample also yield this CDR3. V usage is TRBV5-1 and J usage is TRBJ2-2; 11 nucleotides agree with TRBD2. CDR3 length equals 15 residues. Germline CDR1 and CDR2: SGHRS and YFSETQ. V trimming: 5 bases; J trimming: 5 bases; junction bases outside the gene matches: 5. The CDR3 loop reads CASSLAGGSTGELFF. In nucleotides, the CDR3 is TGCGCCAGCAGTTTAGCGGGAGGGTCAACCGGGGAGCTGTTTTTT.

The CDR3 loop is CASSYQGYGYTF. DNA for the CDR3: TGTGCCAGCAGTTACCAGGGGTATGGCTACACCTTC. The chain couples TRBV6-5 to TRBJ1-2; a weak D match, TRBD1 (6 bases). V lost 2 bases, J lost 5 bases, and 6 bases lay in between. Germline V gives CDR1 MNHEY, CDR2 SVGAGI. This CDR3 is built from 12 residues.

The gene calls are TRBV28 and TRBJ1-2; D is unclear. The CDR3 covers 11 residues. V gave up 3 bases and J gave up 6 bases, with 5 bases separating them. Germline CDR1 reads MDHEN; CDR2 reads SYDVKM. CDR3 in amino acids: CASSFLDGYTF. The CDR3 coding sequence is TGTGCCAGCAGTTTCCTCGATGGCTACACCTTC.

The CDR3 spells CASSRQGRTEAFF. The DNA of the CDR3 is TGTGCCAGCAGTCGACAGGGTCGGACTGAAGCTTTCTTT. The gene calls are TRBV28 and TRBJ1-1; 7 bases line up with TRBD1. CDR3 length: 13 residues. Losses at the gene ends were 5 bases for V and 5 bases for J; bases not matched to a gene: 5. The germline CDR1 and CDR2 sequences are MDHEN and SYDVKM. The full variable domain, completed using reference TRBV28 and TRBJ1-1, is DVKVTQSSRYLVKRTGEKVFLECVQDMDHENMFWYRQDPGLGLRLIYFSYDVKMKEKGDIPEGYSVSREKKERFSLILESASTNQTSMYLCASSRQGRTEAFFGQGTRLTVV.

The chain joins TRBV11-2 to TRBJ1-1; TRBD1 aligns across 9 bases. Per germline, CDR1 SGHAT and CDR2 FQNNGV. The CDR3 runs to 15 residues. The V segment lost 1 base and the J segment 11 bases; nucleotides outside the gene matches: 11. CDR3 sequence: CASSLVVQGAPGAFF. The CDR3 nucleotides read TGTGCCAGCAGCTTAGTAGTACAGGGGGCGCCGGGGGCTTTCTTT.

This clone has just a few counts. The genes are TRBV29-1 and TRBJ2-2; weak D call: TRBD1 (6 bases). The CDR3 extends over 14 amino acids. V lost 7 bases, J lost 1 base, and 13 bases lay in between. Germline assignment: CDR1 SQVTM and CDR2 ANQGSEA. CDR3 sequence reads: CSATRDKNTGELFF. DNA of the CDR3: TGCAGCGCGACCCGGGACAAGAACACCGGGGAGCTGTTTTTT.

Worth noting for this clone: One end of the junction varies from germline; a read error may be responsible. This chain links TRBV6-6 with TRBJ2-7, with D maybe TRBD1 (6 bases). CDR3 size: 11 residues. The germline V gene encodes CDR1 MNHNY and CDR2 SVGAGI (reference sequence). Here the CDR3 reads CASSSQGVLHF. The CDR3 DNA is TGTGCCAGCAGTTCACAGGGTGTCCTGCACTTC.

The gene calls are TRBV10-2 and TRBJ1-2; TRBD1 might be the D (6 bases). Germline V gene lookup returns CDR1 WSHSY and CDR2 SAAADI. The CDR3 loop spans 12 amino acids. V was pared by 4 bases and J by 8 bases, with 11 bases between. The CDR3 here is CASSVARGGYTF. The CDR3, as DNA: TGCGCCAGCAGTGTAGCCAGGGGCGGCTACACCTTC.

The chain is built from TRBV6-5 and TRBJ2-7; 8 nucleotides agree with TRBD1. In germline, CDR1 is MNHEY, CDR2 SVGAGI. With V trimmed by 2 bases and J by 8 bases, 8 bases remained unmatched. The CDR3 is 14 amino acids. The chain's CDR3 is CASSYKTRTGQQYF. The CDR3 DNA reads TGTGCCAGCAGTTACAAAACCCGGACAGGGCAGCAGTACTTC.

V and J are TRBV7-8 and TRBJ2-3; 9 bases line up with TRBD1. The CDR3 length is 14 residues. CDR1 is SGHVS and CDR2 is FQNEAQ in the germline V gene. V lost 8 bases and J lost 4; bases outside the gene matches: 7. The CDR3 loop is CASHGTGSADTQYF. The DNA of the CDR3 is TGTGCCAGCCACGGGACAGGGTCGGCAGATACGCAGTATTTT. Full variable domain (remainder filled in from reference TRBV7-8 and TRBJ2-3): GAGVSQSPRYKVAKRGQDVALRCDPISGHVSLFWYQQALGQGPEFLTYFQNEAQLDKSGLPSDRFFAERPEGSVSTLKIQRTQQEDSAVYLCASHGTGSADTQYFGPGTRLTVL.

This clone was observed a few times. The chain employs TRBV30 and TRBJ1-2; D uncertain. The germline V and J ends were trimmed by 3 bases and 8 bases, with 16 bases remaining between them. The CDR3 has 13 residues. Germline V gene data show CDR1 as GTSNPN and CDR2 as SVGIG (reference sequence). CDR3 in amino acids: CAWSPSSLRGYTF. CDR3 in DNA: TGTGCCTGGAGCCCATCATCCTTGCGGGGCTACACCTTC.

The chain couples TRBV5-1 to TRBJ2-7; the match to TRBD1 covers 7 bases. Trimming removed 4 bases from V and 6 bases from J; junction bases left unmatched: 4. This CDR3 comprises 12 residues. Germline values: CDR1 SGHRS, CDR2 YFSETQ. CDR3 loop: CASSGDSPEQYF. CDR3 coding DNA: TGCGCCAGCAGCGGGGACAGTCCCGAGCAGTACTTC. Combining the CDR3 with reference TRBV5-1 and TRBJ2-7 gives the whole variable domain KAGVTQTPRYLIKTRGQQVTLSCSPISGHRSVSWYQQTPGQGLQFLFEYFSETQRNKGNFPGRFSGRQFSNSRSEMNVSTLELGDSALYLCASSGDSPEQYFGPGTRLTVT.

This clone was detected only a few times. The gene calls are TRBV2 and TRBJ1-5, with a possible D match to TRBD1 (6 bases). Looked up from germline, CDR1 is SNHLY and CDR2 is FYNNEI. This CDR3 comprises 14 residues. Trimming cost V 6 bases and J 1 base, with 10 bases left between them. The DNA of the CDR3 is TGTGCCAGCAGACAGGGTTTGAGCAATCAGCCCCAGCATTTT. This codes for CASRQGLSNQPQHF.

V is TRBV6-1 and J is TRBJ1-4; no reliable D call. CDR1 MNHNS and CDR2 SASEGT come from the germline V gene. The CDR3 contains 15 residues. Trimming cost V 6 bases and J 3 bases, with 14 bases left between them. For the CDR3, the DNA is TGTGCCAGCAGCCCTTCGGTTGTGCCTAATGAAAAACTGTTTTTT. Its protein product is CASSPSVVPNEKLFF.

This chain joins TRBV5-1 and TRBJ2-1, with D possibly being TRBD2 (6 bases). CDR3 size: 17 residues. V was shortened by 0 bases and J by 4 bases, with 17 bases between the two germline ends. Germline lookup yields CDR1 SGHRS and CDR2 YFSETQ. The CDR3: CASSLGTRSGGYNEQFF. DNA of the CDR3: TGCGCCAGCAGCTTGGGGACTCGAAGTGGGGGGTACAATGAGCAGTTCTTC.

The CDR3 loop is CSSGRDRGSYNEQFF. CDR3 in DNA: TGCAGCTCGGGCCGGGACAGGGGGTCCTACAATGAGCAGTTCTTC. The J gene is TRBJ2-1, the V gene TRBV29-1; 11 nucleotides agree with TRBD1. This CDR3 is 15 amino acids long. Germline-derived CDR1 and CDR2 are SQVTM and ANQGSEA. Trimming removed 8 bases from V and 1 base from J; junction bases left unmatched: 7.